Following are 29 T cell receptor beta chains from one sample sequenced in a study of CD8 T cells in ankylosing spondylitis. TCRdb recomputed calls from the 5' RACE reads with MiXCR, one row per CDR3 protein. The sample yields roughly 40,000 distinct CDR3 sequences, approximately 17% seen once. Material for sequencing was blood. The receptors here all came from a male donor with ankylosing spondylitis or in good health (not recorded which).

This clonotype came up a few times. This chain links TRBV19 with TRBJ2-3; D gene uncertain. Germline CDR1 and CDR2: LNHDA and SQIVND (reference sequence). This CDR3 has 11 amino acids. V was pared by 7 bases and J by 5 bases, with 7 bases between. The CDR3 DNA reads as TGTGCCAGTAACTACTTAGATACGCAGTATTTT. The encoded protein is CASNYLDTQYF.

The chain joins TRBV20-1 to TRBJ1-6; possibly TRBD1 for D (6 bases). The germline V and J ends were trimmed by 5 bases and 6 bases, with 11 bases remaining between them. Germline CDR1 DFQATT, CDR2 SNEGSKA (reference sequence). The CDR3 extends over 13 amino acids. Written as DNA, the CDR3 is TGCAGTGCTCACAGGGTCTCTAATTCACCCCTCCACTTT. Its translation is CSAHRVSNSPLHF.

V usage is TRBV20-1 and J usage is TRBJ2-3; 9 positions match TRBD2. The CDR3 has 15 residues. V lost 6 bases, J lost 3 bases, and 10 bases stayed unmatched. Germline V gene lookup returns CDR1 DFQATT and CDR2 SNEGSKA (reference sequence). CDR3 sequence reads: CSATLAGGPTDTQYF. CDR3 coding DNA: TGCAGTGCAACCTTGGCGGGGGGGCCTACAGATACGCAGTATTTT.

This clonotype showed up just a few times. V and J are TRBV5-7 and TRBJ2-7; TRBD1 aligns across 9 bases. TRBV5-7 falls under the ORF class, with uncertain function. CDR3 length: 15 residues. With V trimmed by 5 bases and J by 6 bases, 12 bases remained unmatched. Written as DNA, the CDR3 is TGTGCCAGCAGGGGACAGGGAGGTGGTGGTCCCGAGCAGTACTTC. It encodes CASRGQGGGGPEQYF.

A note on this clonotype: A junction boundary mismatches the germline segment, possibly from a read error. The rearrangement uses TRBV20-1 and TRBJ2-7; 12 bases agree with TRBD2. The germline CDR1 and CDR2 sequences are DFQATT and SNEGSKA (reference sequence). The CDR3 totals 13 residues. The DNA for the CDR3 is TGCAGTGCTAGATTCTCCGGACTAGCGGGATCCCACTTC. Translation gives CSARFSGLAGSHF.

The rearrangement uses TRBV6-5 and TRBJ2-6; TRBD1 aligns across 11 bases. The CDR3 extends over 16 amino acids. Germline values: CDR1 MNHEY, CDR2 SVGAGI. The junction had 3 bases not matched to a gene; V was cut back by 6 bases and J by 2 bases. Here the CDR3 DNA reads TGTGCCAGCAGAAGGACAGGGGGCGCTGGGGCCAACGTCCTGACTTTC. Residues: CASRRTGGAGANVLTF.

The chain employs TRBV6-6 and TRBJ1-1; D gene unclear. The germline V and J ends were trimmed by 8 bases and 9 bases, with 13 bases remaining between them. The V gene's germline CDR1 is MNHNY and CDR2 SVGAGI (reference sequence). This CDR3 is built from 11 residues. As DNA, the CDR3 is TGTGCCAGCCAATTCGGAGGAAAAGCTTTCTTT. Amino acid sequence: CASQFGGKAFF.

This chain connects TRBV29-1 to TRBJ2-1, with D possibly called TRBD1 or TRBD2 (5 bases each). Germline assignment: CDR1 SQVTM and CDR2 ANQGSEA. CDR3 length: 14 amino acids. V was pared by 5 bases and J by 6 bases, with 17 bases between. CDR3 nucleotides: TGCAGCGTTATGGGGGTCAATGTTTTCAATGAGCAGTTCTTC. It yields the protein CSVMGVNVFNEQFF.

The chain has TRBV28 and TRBJ2-7, with 9 nucleotides matching TRBD1. The V segment lost 5 bases and the J segment 0 bases; nucleotides outside the gene matches: 2. CDR3 length equals 14 residues. Germline V CDR1 and CDR2: MDHEN, SYDVKM. CDR3 in amino acids: CASSKTGGSYEQYV. The CDR3 region has the DNA TGTGCCAGCAGTAAGACAGGGGGCTCCTACGAGCAGTACGTC.

This clonotype was found a few times. The chain has TRBV7-2 and TRBJ1-4; a possible D gene is TRBD1 (5 bases). The CDR3 sequence is 15 residues long. V was trimmed by 2 bases and J by 2 bases, leaving 9 bases between them. Germline CDR1 is SGHTA and CDR2 is FQGNSA. The CDR3 region is CASSLQGSTNEKLFF. In nucleotides, the CDR3 is TGTGCCAGCAGCTTACAGGGATCCACTAATGAAAAACTGTTTTTT.

This clonotype has ten or more counts. The chain joins TRBV6-5 to TRBJ1-2; the D gene is possibly TRBD1 (5 bases). Germline values: CDR1 MNHEY, CDR2 SVGAGI. The CDR3 runs 14 residues. V lost 2 bases and J lost 7, with 14 bases in between. The CDR3 is CASSYGTQLFGYTF. For the CDR3, the DNA is TGTGCCAGCAGTTACGGGACGCAGCTTTTTGGCTACACCTTC.

The chain employs TRBV6-2 or TRBV6-3 and TRBJ2-7, with D possibly matching TRBD2 (6 bases). V was pared by 6 bases and J by 5 bases, with 23 bases between. The CDR3 is made up of 16 amino acids. Germline CDR1 is MNHEY and CDR2 is SVGEGT. In nucleotides, the CDR3 is TGTGCCAGCAGCCAAAGGGACTGGCGAAACCTGAACGAGCAGTACTTC. It specifies CASSQRDWRNLNEQYF.

V gene TRBV7-2 combines with J gene TRBJ2-1; TRBD2 is a possible D gene (6 bases). The CDR3 covers 16 residues. V lost 1 base, J lost 4 bases, and 14 bases lay in between. Germline CDR1 is SGHTA and CDR2 is FQGNSA. CDR3 sequence: CASSLGAVGGYNEQFF. The CDR3 DNA reads as TGTGCCAGCAGCTTAGGTGCGGTTGGGGGGTACAATGAGCAGTTCTTC.

This clonotype showed up just a few times. The chain has TRBV4-2 and TRBJ2-3; D unresolved. The CDR3 is 17 residues long. The V end was cut by 2 bases, the J end by 2 bases, with 17 bases between. The V gene's germline CDR1 is LGHNA and CDR2 YNFKEQ. The CDR3 protein is CASSQTAALVNTDTQYF. In DNA form, the CDR3 reads TGTGCCAGCAGCCAAACCGCGGCCCTAGTTAACACAGATACGCAGTATTTT.

This clonotype was seen many times. The V gene is TRBV7-3, the J gene TRBJ2-3; D ambiguous. The CDR3 runs to 12 residues. Germline CDR1 reads SGHTA; CDR2 reads FQGTGA. V was cut by 5 bases and J by 6 bases, with 9 bases left in between. The CDR3 DNA reads TGTGCCAGCAGCCCCACCGGGGATACGCAGTATTTT. It yields the protein CASSPTGDTQYF.

This sequence joins TRBV7-9 and TRBJ1-1; TRBD1 is a possible D gene (6 bases). Trimming stripped 5 bases from V and 7 bases from J, with 8 bases between. CDR3 length: 11 residues. Germline CDR1 is SEHNR and CDR2 is FQNEAQ (reference sequence). The DNA of the CDR3 is TGTGCCAGCAGCCTAGGGGGTGAAGCTTTCTTT. Translating gives CASSLGGEAFF.

The V and J genes are TRBV20-1 and TRBJ2-3; 15 positions agree with TRBD2. CDR3 length equals 19 residues. The V gene end was trimmed by 2 bases and the J gene end by 3 bases; junction bases not matched to a gene: 12. CDR1 and CDR2 (germline): DFQATT, SNEGSKA (reference sequence). Written as DNA, the CDR3 is TGCAGTGCTAGACCGGGACTAGCGGGAGGAGTGAGATCTACAGATACGCAGTATTTT. This translates into CSARPGLAGGVRSTDTQYF.

This clonotype was seen a handful of times. The J gene is TRBJ2-3, the V gene TRBV10-3; no firm D call. Germline loops: CDR1 ENHRY, CDR2 SYGVKD. CDR3 length: 13 amino acids. The V and J ends lost 10 bases and 3 bases respectively, with 14 bases between them. In nucleotides, the CDR3 is TGTGCCACCCACAAGTCATCGACAGATACGCAGTATTTT. Translating it yields CATHKSSTDTQYF.

J is TRBJ2-7 and V is TRBV3-1; the match to TRBD1 covers 9 bases. The CDR3 runs 15 residues. V lost 8 bases, J lost 2 bases, and 10 bases stayed unmatched. CDR1 is LGHDT and CDR2 is YNNKEL in the germline V gene (reference sequence). The CDR3 coding sequence is TGTGCCAGCGGATCGACTGGACAGGGGACCTACGAGCAGTACTTC. Translated, it gives CASGSTGQGTYEQYF.

The V gene is TRBV6-1, the J gene TRBJ1-4; D might be TRBD1 (6 bases). V was trimmed by 3 bases and J by 4 bases, leaving 12 bases between them. Germline values: CDR1 MNHNS, CDR2 SASEGT. This CDR3 spans 15 amino acids. CDR3 protein: CASSDPGAFNEKLFF. The CDR3 DNA follows: TGTGCCAGCAGTGACCCGGGGGCTTTTAATGAAAAACTGTTTTTT.

By its share, this clonotype is medium-sized. The chain couples TRBV7-2 to TRBJ2-7; D unresolved. The length of the CDR3 is 11 residues. V lost 4 bases and J 3 bases, leaving 4 bases between the germline ends. Germline-derived CDR1 and CDR2 are SGHTA and FQGNSA. The CDR3 here is CASSYYYEQYF. CDR3 bases: TGTGCCAGCAGCTACTACTACGAGCAGTACTTC. Using reference TRBV7-2 and TRBJ2-7 for the parts outside the CDR3, the full variable domain is GAGVSQSPSNKVTEKGKDVELRCDPISGHTALYWYRQSLGQGLEFLIYFQGNSAPDKSGLPSDRFSAERTGGSVSTLTIQRTQQEDSAVYLCASSYYYEQYFGPGTRLTVT.

The chain joins TRBV7-6 to TRBJ2-5; D is unclear. The V end lost 5 bases, the J end lost 1 base, and 8 bases lay between the germline ends. The CDR3 runs to 13 residues. Germline CDR1 SGHVS, CDR2 FNYEAQ. The CDR3 protein is CASSPGLQETQYF. The CDR3 DNA reads TGTGCCAGCAGCCCCGGTCTCCAAGAGACCCAGTACTTC.

This rearrangement joins TRBV29-1 to TRBJ1-6; D unclear. V was clipped by 4 bases and J by 9 bases, with 13 bases between them. CDR3 length: 13 amino acids. The germline V gene has CDR1 SQVTM and CDR2 ANQGSEA. The CDR3 loop reads CSVGGAMGSPLHF. The CDR3 bases are TGCAGCGTTGGGGGTGCGATGGGTTCACCCCTCCACTTT. The full variable domain, in which reference TRBV29-1 and TRBJ1-6 provide the parts outside the CDR3, is SAVISQKPSRDICQRGTSLTIQCQVDSQVTMMFWYRQQPGQSLTLIATANQGSEATYESGFVIDKFPISRPNLTFSTLTVSNMSPEDSSIYLCSVGGAMGSPLHFGNGTRLTVT.

CDR3 bases: TGTGCCATCAGTGTCGGGGCAGATACAGATACGCAGTATTTT. Protein: CAISVGADTDTQYF. The genes are TRBV10-3 and TRBJ2-3; D tentatively reads TRBD1 or TRBD2 (5 bases each). V was clipped by 4 bases and J by 3 bases, with 11 bases between them. Germline CDR1 is ENHRY and CDR2 is SYGVKD. The CDR3 is 14 residues long.

The CDR3 DNA reads TGCAGTGCTAGGAGGGACTATGGCTACACCTTC. As protein: CSARRDYGYTF. The rearrangement joins TRBV20-1 to TRBJ1-2; D gene uncertain. This CDR3 contains 11 residues. The V gene lost 3 bases and the J gene lost 3 bases, with 5 bases spanning the gap. Per germline, CDR1 DFQATT and CDR2 SNEGSKA (reference sequence).

For this clonotype: It is unclear where the CDR3 begins or ends on the DNA, so no DNA is shown, and the CDR3 is as TCRdb lists it. This sequence joins TRBV6-6 and TRBJ1-2; the D call TRBD1 from the table was never checked on the DNA. Per the germline V gene, CDR1 is MNHNY and CDR2 is SVGAGI (reference sequence). The CDR3 length equals 17 residues, ends included. The CDR3 is CASSYSQYSGPADGYTF.

This clonotype was observed a few times. The CDR3 DNA sequence: TGCGCCAGCGCTACCGGGACAGGGTACGACGAGCAGTACGTC. Encoded protein: CASATGTGYDEQYV. V and J are TRBV5-1 and TRBJ2-7; 9 bases are shared with TRBD1. Germline V gives CDR1 SGHRS, CDR2 YFSETQ. The CDR3 totals 14 residues. Germline trimming cut 7 bases from V and 5 bases from J; bases unmatched to any gene: 10.

This clonotype was recorded a few times. The chain couples TRBV4-3 to TRBJ2-3; D gene unclear. This CDR3 is built from 15 residues. Trimming removed 0 bases at V and 3 bases at J, with 10 bases between. Germline CDR1 is LGHNA and CDR2 is YSLEER. The CDR3: CASSQDLHGTDTQYF. As DNA, the CDR3 is TGCGCCAGCAGCCAAGACCTTCATGGGACAGATACGCAGTATTTT.

This clonotype has a handful of counts. CDR3 sequence: CASSYRGRANTQYF. DNA for the CDR3: TGTGCCAGCAGTTACCGAGGGAGGGCCAATACGCAGTATTTT. The chain recombines TRBV6-5 with TRBJ2-3; 7 bases are a match to TRBD2. Germline lookup yields CDR1 MNHEY and CDR2 SVGAGI. The CDR3 spans 14 residues. V dropped 2 bases and J dropped 7; count of bases not matched to a gene: 6.